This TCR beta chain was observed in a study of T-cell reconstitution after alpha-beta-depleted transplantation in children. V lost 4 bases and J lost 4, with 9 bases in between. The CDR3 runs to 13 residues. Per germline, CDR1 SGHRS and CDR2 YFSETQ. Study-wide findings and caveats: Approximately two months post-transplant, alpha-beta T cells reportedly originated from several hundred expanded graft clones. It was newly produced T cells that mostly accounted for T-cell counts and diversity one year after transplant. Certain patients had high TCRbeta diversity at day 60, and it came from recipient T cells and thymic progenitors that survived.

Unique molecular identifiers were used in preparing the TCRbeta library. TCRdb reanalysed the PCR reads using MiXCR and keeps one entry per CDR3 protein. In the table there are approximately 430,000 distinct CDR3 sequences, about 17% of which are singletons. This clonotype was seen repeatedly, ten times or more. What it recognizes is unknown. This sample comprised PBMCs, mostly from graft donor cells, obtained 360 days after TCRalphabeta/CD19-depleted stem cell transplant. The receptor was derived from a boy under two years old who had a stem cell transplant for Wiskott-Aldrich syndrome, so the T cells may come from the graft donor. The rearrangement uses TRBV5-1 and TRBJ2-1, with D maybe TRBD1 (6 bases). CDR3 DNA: TGCGCCAGCAGCGGGGGCCCTTACAATGAGCAGTTCTTC. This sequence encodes CASSGGPYNEQFF.